This T cell receptor (beta chain) is drawn from a study of neurological immune-mediated disorders. The study drew its healthy controls from blood bank volunteers in Maryland, USA. The cells used in sorted libraries, CD4+ or CD8+ T cells, numbered some 1 million. Findings and caveats of the study: Whereas HTLV-1-associated myelopathy showed the most TCR clonal expansion, multiple sclerosis showed the least, with levels below those of healthy controls.

This clonotype showed up many times. The antigen is unknown. Each TCR transcript was tagged with a 10-nucleotide random UMI during 5'RACE. A single record per CDR3 protein comes from TCRdb applying MiXCR to the 5' RACE reads. The sample records 44,000 or so distinct CDR3 sequences, nearly 6.5% being singletons. The TCR was taken from a woman aged 40-49 years in good health. The sequencing input was CD4+ T cells from blood.

The CDR3 sequence is CASSLEPSSGRGDTQYF. The CDR3 DNA is TGTGCCAGCAGCTTAGAGCCTTCTAGCGGGAGGGGAGATACGCAGTATTTT. The chain joins TRBV5-4 to TRBJ2-3; TRBD2 matches 12 bases. The CDR3 is 17 amino acids. The germline gives CDR1 SGHNT, CDR2 YYREEE (reference sequence). Germline trimming cut 2 bases from V and 5 bases from J; bases unmatched to any gene: 9.